This entry concerns a single T cell receptor beta chain. The germline V gene encodes CDR1 LNHDA and CDR2 SQIVND (reference sequence). CDR3 length: 14 amino acids. The V and J ends lost 4 bases and 4 bases, in that order; junction bases with no gene match: 3. Participant-given clinical history determined each cohort assignment. The sample originates from a study of blood T cell repertoires in COVID-19. This table comes from immunoSEQ multiplex PCR, and its TCRdb copy is limited to in-frame clones, with some not included. The sample consists of some 200,000 clones, about 78% of them appearing once. The receptor was derived from a woman aged 45-65 years who had recovered from COVID-19. Sequencing was carried out using PBMCs or T cells enriched from blood (not recorded which). This chain uses TRBV19 with TRBJ2-1; 8 nucleotides agree with TRBD2. CDR3: CASSRGLGYNEQFF. The CDR3 region has the DNA TGTGCCAGTAGTAGGGGACTAGGATACAATGAGCAGTTCTTC.